This TCR beta chain was identified during a study of T cell repertoires in cytomegalovirus infection. MiXCR, run by TCRdb on the reads, gives a single entry per CDR3 protein. Here the sample spans more than 200,000 distinct CDR3 sequences, approximately 8.3% being singletons. The CDR3 contains 18 residues. Looked up from germline, CDR1 is DFQATT and CDR2 is SNEGSKA (reference sequence). The V end was cut by 5 bases, the J end by 1 base, with 26 bases between. Remarks on this clonotype: Antigen unknown.

Study-level findings and limits: The response measured ex vivo was dominated by TCR beta clonotypes (HLA-C-restricted and CMV-specific).

V gene TRBV20-1 combines with J gene TRBJ1-1, with D unresolved. The clonotype comes from a human donor in good health (CMV status not recorded). Some clones in this sample may be carry-over from other donors' samples. The sequencing sample was made of PBMCs. CDR3 region: CSALEFGPVGSGNTEAFF. The CDR3 DNA reads TGCAGTGCTCTTGAGTTTGGTCCGGTGGGGAGCGGGAACACTGAAGCTTTCTTT.